At least ten counts were recorded for the clone carrying this T cell receptor beta chain. With 10-nucleotide random UMIs, 5'RACE was used to make the cDNA. MiXCR, applied by TCRdb to the 5' RACE reads, yields one record per CDR3 protein. The table records about 51,000 distinct CDR3 sequences, roughly 15% of them present only once. The sample belongs to a study of neurological immune-mediated disorders. Sequencing was done on a sample of PBMCs. This TCR was sampled from a man in his 60s in good health.

The CDR3 DNA is TGTGCCAGCAGTTTGAGTTGGGATGAGCAGTTCTTC. Protein product: CASSLSWDEQFF. J is TRBJ2-1 and V is TRBV28; D not certain. Between the trimmed V and J ends, which lost 3 bases and 8 bases, there was a span of 8 bases. CDR1 MDHEN and CDR2 SYDVKM come from the germline V gene. The CDR3 totals 12 residues.